These 5 T cell receptor beta chains came from one sample sequenced in a study of T cell changes during pregnancy in multiple sclerosis. Repertoires were generated with immunoSEQ multiplex PCR, while TCRdb's copy carries only in-frame clones and drops some. The sample holds around 20,000 clones; over 70% are singletons and the top ten take 4.5% to 6.5%. Here the sequenced sample was CD8+ T cells from peripheral blood mononuclear cells, taken after pregnancy. These TCRs come from a female donor in good health, enrolled as a control in a pregnancy study.

The chain has TRBV5-4 and TRBJ1-2; 10 positions agree with TRBD1. CDR1 and CDR2 (germline): SGHNT, YYREEE (reference sequence). The CDR3 covers 14 residues. V lost 5 bases, J lost 3 bases, and 4 bases stayed unmatched. CDR3 protein: CASSSGTGDYGYTF. CDR3 bases: TGTGCCAGCAGTTCCGGGACAGGGGACTATGGCTACACCTTC.

The V gene is TRBV19, the J gene TRBJ2-7, with 7 bases lining up with TRBD2. The CDR3 covers 15 residues. V trimming: 5 bases; J trimming: 2 bases; junction bases outside the gene matches: 9. Germline CDR1 and CDR2: LNHDA and SQIVND (reference sequence). The CDR3 loop is CASSPRGGSAYEQYF. The CDR3 DNA is TGTGCCAGTAGTCCCCGGGGAGGGTCAGCCTACGAGCAGTACTTC.

The J gene is TRBJ2-7, the V gene TRBV27; no reliable D call. CDR1 is MNHEY, CDR2 SMNVEV, per germline (reference sequence). The V end was cut by 0 bases, the J end by 2 bases, with 11 bases between. This CDR3 comprises 15 residues. The CDR3 protein is CASSLSPTRTYEQYF. CDR3 sequence (DNA): TGTGCCAGCAGTTTATCCCCGACTCGTACCTACGAGCAGTACTTC.

The V gene is TRBV15, the J gene TRBJ1-1; D remains ambiguous. Trimming shortened V by 1 base and J by 3 bases, and 9 bases separated the two germline ends. This CDR3 is 14 amino acids long. Germline V CDR1 and CDR2: LNHNV, YYDKDF (reference sequence). CDR3 nucleotides: TGTGCCACCAGCAGAGCCGTGGCAGACACTGAAGCTTTCTTT. This translates into CATSRAVADTEAFF. The whole variable domain, filled in from reference TRBV15 and TRBJ1-1, reads DAMVIQNPRYQVTQFGKPVTLSCSQTLNHNVMYWYQQKSSQAPKLLFHYYDKDFNNEADTPDNFQSRRPNTSFCFLDIRSPGLGDTAMYLCATSRAVADTEAFFGQGTRLTVV.

V gene TRBV12-5 combines with J gene TRBJ1-2, with unresolved D. CDR1 is LGHNT, CDR2 FRNRAP, per germline. The germline V and J ends were trimmed by 2 bases and 7 bases, with 14 bases remaining between them. The CDR3 consists of 14 residues. In DNA, the CDR3 is TGTGCTAGTGGTTTGCCTGAAGCGCGTGCTGGCTACACCTTC. This translates into CASGLPEARAGYTF.